These 9 T cell receptor beta chains came from one sample sequenced in a study of identical twins. Using its own MiXCR run on the 5' RACE reads, TCRdb lists one record per CDR3 protein. The sample lists hundreds of thousands of distinct CDR3 sequences; 8% to 9% were seen once. These data were also filed under a second study, of yellow fever vaccine responses in identical twins.

The sample consisted of PBMCs. The origin of the receptors is a young woman in good health.

This clonotype was recorded at least ten times. This chain connects TRBV19 to TRBJ2-5; D not certain. The V gene lost 4 bases and the J gene lost 2 bases, with 11 bases spanning the gap. Germline CDR1 and CDR2: LNHDA and SQIVND (reference sequence). The CDR3 spans 14 residues. DNA for the CDR3: TGTGCCAGTAGTAAAGGGTGGGGACAAGAGACCCAGTACTTC. Translation: CASSKGWGQETQYF.

This clonotype was seen many times. The chain carries TRBV5-1 and TRBJ2-2, with no clear D. CDR1 is SGHRS, CDR2 YFSETQ, per germline. CDR3 length: 12 residues. Trimming cost V 5 bases and J 2 bases, with 4 bases left between them. In DNA form, the CDR3 reads TGCGCCAGCAGGACAAACACCGGGGAGCTGTTTTTT. Translating gives CASRTNTGELFF. The variable domain in full, completed from reference TRBV5-1 and TRBJ2-2, reads KAGVTQTPRYLIKTRGQQVTLSCSPISGHRSVSWYQQTPGQGLQFLFEYFSETQRNKGNFPGRFSGRQFSNSRSEMNVSTLELGDSALYLCASRTNTGELFFGEGSRLTVL.

The J gene is TRBJ2-1, the V gene TRBV6-4, with 7 bases lining up with TRBD2. CDR1 is MRHNA and CDR2 is SNTAGT in the germline V gene. This CDR3 has 16 amino acids. With 4 bases clipped from V and 4 bases from J, the junction kept 10 bases outside the gene matches. This CDR3 reads CASSVQAGSLYNEQFF. DNA for the CDR3: TGTGCCAGCAGTGTCCAAGCGGGAAGCTTGTACAATGAGCAGTTCTTC.

This clonotype was recorded many times. V is TRBV4-1 and J is TRBJ1-4; no clear D. Deletions cut 0 bases from V and 8 bases from J, with 13 bases between. CDR1 is MGHRA and CDR2 is YSYEKL in the germline V gene. The CDR3 extends over 15 amino acids. This chain's CDR3 is CASSQDRAVGEKLFF. CDR3 coding DNA: TGCGCCAGCAGCCAAGATAGGGCGGTCGGCGAAAAACTGTTTTTT.

The V gene is TRBV28, the J gene TRBJ2-3, with D perhaps matching TRBD2 (6 bases). The CDR3 length is 16 residues. Germline CDR1 and CDR2: MDHEN and SYDVKM. Trimming pared 5 bases from V and 4 bases from J, leaving 19 bases between. Here the CDR3 reads CASSPGTLRSSDTQYF. CDR3 bases: TGTGCCAGCAGTCCCGGGACTCTACGAAGTTCAGATACGCAGTATTTT.

The chain has TRBV6-2 or TRBV6-3 and TRBJ2-7; perhaps D is TRBD1 or TRBD2 (5 bases each). From germline, CDR1 is MNHEY and CDR2 SVGEGT. The CDR3 contains 14 residues. V gave up 0 bases and J gave up 6 bases, with 12 bases separating them. DNA for the CDR3: TGTGCCAGCAGTTACTCGAGTTGGGGACGCGAGCAGTACTTC. Residues: CASSYSSWGREQYF.

This clonotype was counted a few times. The chain is built from TRBV7-2 and TRBJ1-2; D is ambiguous. From germline, CDR1 is SGHTA and CDR2 FQGNSA. Trimming took off 2 bases at V and 4 bases at J, with 8 bases between the two ends. This CDR3 comprises 13 residues. CDR3 sequence (DNA): TGTGCCAGCAGCTTATCTGTGTCCTATGGCTACACCTTC. It encodes CASSLSVSYGYTF. Supplemented by reference TRBV7-2 and TRBJ1-2, the full variable domain reads GAGVSQSPSNKVTEKGKDVELRCDPISGHTALYWYRQSLGQGLEFLIYFQGNSAPDKSGLPSDRFSAERTGGSVSTLTIQRTQQEDSAVYLCASSLSVSYGYTFGSGTRLTVV.

This clonotype has a count of ten or more. The J gene is TRBJ2-1, the V gene TRBV24-1, with 7 nucleotides matching TRBD1. There are 15 residues in the CDR3. The J segment lost 5 bases and the V segment lost 3 bases, leaving 6 bases of the junction unmatched. Germline CDR1 is KGHDR and CDR2 is SFDVKD. The chain's CDR3 is CATSDTGAAHNEQFF. The CDR3 DNA reads as TGTGCCACCAGTGATACAGGGGCCGCCCACAATGAGCAGTTCTTC.

This clonotype was recorded many times. The chain links TRBV5-1 to TRBJ2-1, with 8 bases lining up with TRBD1. Per germline, CDR1 SGHRS and CDR2 YFSETQ. V gave up 4 bases and J gave up 6 bases; unmatched junction bases: 9. The CDR3 loop spans 15 amino acids. The CDR3 protein is CASSRTGTGINEQFF. The CDR3 region has the DNA TGCGCCAGCAGCCGCACCGGGACAGGAATCAATGAGCAGTTCTTC. The full variable domain, in which reference TRBV5-1 and TRBJ2-1 provide the parts outside the CDR3, is KAGVTQTPRYLIKTRGQQVTLSCSPISGHRSVSWYQQTPGQGLQFLFEYFSETQRNKGNFPGRFSGRQFSNSRSEMNVSTLELGDSALYLCASSRTGTGINEQFFGPGTRLTVL.